Presented here are 6 T cell receptor beta chains from one specimen sequenced in a study of blood T cell repertoires in COVID-19. The table came from immunoSEQ multiplex PCR; TCRdb's copy has only in-frame clones and leaves some out. The repertoire includes about 190,000 clones, less than 90% of them detected once, and roughly a fifth sits in the top ten. The source material was peripheral blood. These receptors were taken from a human donor in a cohort sampled during active COVID-19.

This clone was detected once. V is TRBV19 and J is TRBJ2-7; 9 positions match TRBD1. After removal of 6 bases from V and 4 bases from J, the junction contained 10 bases not matched to a gene. The CDR3 contains 15 residues. From germline, CDR1 is LNHDA and CDR2 SQIVND (reference sequence). CDR3 in DNA: TGTGCCAGTAGCCCTACCGGGACAGGGCCTTACGAGCAGTACTTC. Protein: CASSPTGTGPYEQYF.

The V gene is TRBV6-5, the J gene TRBJ2-7; TRBD2 matches at 9 bases. Per germline, CDR1 MNHEY and CDR2 SVGAGI. This CDR3 comprises 13 residues. The trim removed 6 bases at V and 5 bases at J, leaving 5 bases unmatched. DNA of the CDR3: TGTGCCAGCAGGCGGGAGGGCCTCAACGAGCAGTACTTC. This gives the protein CASRREGLNEQYF.

This chain connects TRBV9 to TRBJ2-6; a possible D gene is TRBD1 (5 bases). The CDR3 contains 18 residues. Per germline, CDR1 SGDLS and CDR2 YYNGEE. Trimming removed 3 bases at V and 2 bases at J, with 18 bases between. This CDR3 is CASSDTLMTEAGANVLTF. CDR3 nucleotides: TGTGCCAGCAGCGACACCCTTATGACAGAGGCTGGGGCCAACGTCCTGACTTTC.

The chain has TRBV6-5 and TRBJ1-5; D is uncertain. Trimming removed 8 bases at V and 4 bases at J, with 12 bases between. The CDR3 is 13 residues long. The germline CDR1 and CDR2 sequences are MNHEY and SVGAGI. The CDR3 nucleotides are TGTGCCAGCGCCCCAACGGAGAATCAGCCCCAGCATTTT. It translates to CASAPTENQPQHF.

The V gene is TRBV3-1 (or the pseudogene TRBV3-2), the J gene TRBJ2-1, with 10 nucleotides matching TRBD2. Germline CDR1 is LGHDT and CDR2 is YNNKEL (reference sequence). J was trimmed by 7 bases and V by 4 bases; bases with no gene match: 13. The CDR3 has 17 residues. In nucleotides, the CDR3 is TGTGCCAGCAGCCCAAACCCACTAGCGGGATTTAAAAATGAGCAGTTCTTC. Translation: CASSPNPLAGFKNEQFF.

The CDR3 sequence is CASWALGNEQYF. DNA of the CDR3: TGTGCCAGCTGGGCGTTGGGTAACGAGCAGTACTTC. This chain uses TRBV12-3 or TRBV12-4 with TRBJ2-7; D is ambiguous. V was shortened by 8 bases and J by 5 bases, with 13 bases between the two germline ends. This CDR3 contains 12 residues.